This section outlines one TCR beta chain sequence together with its context. Its antigen is unidentified. Read coverage stops 3 residues before the CDR3 terminus; the germline J gene supplies the remainder. The data belong to a study of T cells in women clearing cervical HPV infection. Study details: Control women cleared a single incident HPV16 infection within 12 months.

This CDR3 contains 13 residues. Germline V gene lookup returns CDR1 DFQATT and CDR2 SNEGSKA (reference sequence). Produced via immunoSEQ multiplex PCR; TCRdb's table is partial and in-frame only. The sample holds 15,000 to 20,000 clones. Study results and caveats: CIN3+ cases had significantly higher TCR richness than controls; evenness did not differ. A classifier using richness and V gene abundances reached an AUC of around 0.83.

The chain employs TRBV20-1 and TRBJ2-2; D unclear. This receptor was taken from a woman between 18 and 70 years old with a cervical HPV16 infection that either progressed to CIN3+ or cleared (not recorded which). The material sequenced was blood buffy coat. Incomplete CDR3 DNA: TGCAGTGCTAGAGATTCTAGTAATGAAAAG. Amino acid sequence: CSARDSSNEK. The full CDR3 sequence reads CSARDSSNEKLFF.